This T cell receptor beta chain stems from a study of cytomegalovirus exposure and HLA in healthy donors. This clone was seen only a few times. What it recognizes is unknown. Primers: 60 Vbeta forward and 13 Jbeta reverse. Libraries were prepared by immunoSEQ multiplex PCR; TCRdb keeps only in-frame clonotypes and omits some of them. The sample lists around 150,000 clones; over 75% were seen once. Germline CDR1 reads PRHDT; CDR2 reads FYEKMQ (reference sequence). V dropped 0 bases and J dropped 4 bases, with 13 bases sitting between them. The CDR3 runs 15 residues. Nominally healthy donors were sampled, though unrecorded immune exposures were likely. Study findings and constraints: Presence/absence results assume similar sequencing depth per donor, which may not hold. Associated with cytomegalovirus, according to the listing, were around 160 TCR beta chains.

The clonotype was recovered from a woman aged 45-65 years in good health and CMV-seropositive. The sample consisted of PBMCs. The chain carries TRBV13 and TRBJ2-7; D not resolved. CDR3 coding DNA: TGTGCCAGCAGCTTAGGCGAGTCCCCCCCGTACGAGCAGTACTTC. Encoded protein: CASSLGESPPYEQYF.